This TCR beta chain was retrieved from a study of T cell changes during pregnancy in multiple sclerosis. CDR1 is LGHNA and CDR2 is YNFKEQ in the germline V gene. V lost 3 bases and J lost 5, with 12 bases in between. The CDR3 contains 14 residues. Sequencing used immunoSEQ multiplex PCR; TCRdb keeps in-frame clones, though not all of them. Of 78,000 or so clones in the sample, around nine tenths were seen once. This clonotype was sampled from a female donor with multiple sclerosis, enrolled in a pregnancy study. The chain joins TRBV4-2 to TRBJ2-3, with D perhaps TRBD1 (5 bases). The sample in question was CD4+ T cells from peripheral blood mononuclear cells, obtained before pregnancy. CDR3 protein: CASSQSQVIDTQYF. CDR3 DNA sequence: TGTGCCAGCAGCCAGTCACAGGTAATAGATACGCAGTATTTT.